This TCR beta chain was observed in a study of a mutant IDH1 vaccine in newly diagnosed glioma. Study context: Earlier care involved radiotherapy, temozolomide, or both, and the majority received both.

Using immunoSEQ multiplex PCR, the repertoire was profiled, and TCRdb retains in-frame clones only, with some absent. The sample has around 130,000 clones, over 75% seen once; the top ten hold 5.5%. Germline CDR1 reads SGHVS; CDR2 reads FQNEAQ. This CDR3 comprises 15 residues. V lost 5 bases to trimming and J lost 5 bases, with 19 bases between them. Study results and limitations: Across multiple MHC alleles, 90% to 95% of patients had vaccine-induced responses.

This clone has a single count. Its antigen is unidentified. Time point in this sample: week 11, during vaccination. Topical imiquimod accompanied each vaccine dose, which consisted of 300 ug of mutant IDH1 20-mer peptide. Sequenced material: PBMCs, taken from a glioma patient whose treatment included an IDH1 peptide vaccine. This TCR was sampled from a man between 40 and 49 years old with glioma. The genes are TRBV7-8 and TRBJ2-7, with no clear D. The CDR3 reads CASSDAELDLDEQYF. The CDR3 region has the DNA TGTGCCAGCAGCGACGCCGAGCTCGATTTGGACGAGCAGTACTTC.